The 30 T cell receptor beta chains below all came from one sample that was sequenced in a study of T-cell reconstitution after alpha-beta-depleted transplantation in children. Unique molecular identifiers were incorporated when the TCRbeta library was constructed. TCRdb reprocessed the PCR reads via MiXCR and lists one record per CDR3 protein. The profile shows some 200,000 distinct CDR3 sequences, about 6% of them singletons. The specimen comprised PBMCs, sampled before TCRalphabeta/CD19-depleted stem cell transplant. Source of these receptors: a girl under two years old with combined immunodeficiency, due to receive a stem cell transplant.

This clonotype showed up many times. The chain employs TRBV12-3 or TRBV12-4 and TRBJ1-1, with D possibly being TRBD1 (5 bases). V lost 2 bases to trimming and J lost 11 bases, with 12 bases between them. CDR3 size: 12 residues. Written as DNA, the CDR3 is TGTGCCAGCAGTTTAATCGGTGGGGGGGCTTTCTTT. This sequence encodes CASSLIGGGAFF.

In its sample, this clonotype was seen many times. The chain carries TRBV7-6 and TRBJ2-7, with 8 bases identical to TRBD1. This CDR3 is built from 14 residues. The germline V gene encodes CDR1 SGHVS and CDR2 FNYEAQ. After removal of 4 bases from V and 6 bases from J, the junction contained 8 bases not matched to a gene. The CDR3 DNA reads as TGTGCCAGCAGCTACTCGACAGGGGAGGCCGAGCAGTACTTC. This translates into CASSYSTGEAEQYF. Full variable domain (outside the CDR3, taken from reference TRBV7-6 and TRBJ2-7): GAGVSQSPRYKVTKRGQDVALRCDPISGHVSLYWYRQALGQGPEFLTYFNYEAQQDKSGLPNDRFSAERPEGSISTLTIQRTEQRDSAMYRCASSYSTGEAEQYFGPGTRLTVT.

This clonotype was detected many times. This chain joins TRBV18 and TRBJ2-5; D ambiguous. The V gene's germline CDR1 is KGHSH and CDR2 LQKENI. The CDR3 is 10 residues long. V shed 9 bases and J shed 3 bases, with 5 bases lying between them. CDR3 protein: CARPEETQYF. CDR3 DNA: TGTGCCAGGCCGGAAGAGACCCAGTACTTC.

This clonotype was counted at least ten times. V is TRBV7-9 and J is TRBJ1-1, with D maybe TRBD1 (5 bases). Per germline, CDR1 SEHNR and CDR2 FQNEAQ (reference sequence). This CDR3 has 13 residues. V was trimmed by 2 bases and J by 10 bases, leaving 14 bases between them. CDR3 protein: CASSLRGMDGAFF. As DNA, the CDR3 is TGTGCCAGCAGCTTACGGGGGATGGATGGAGCTTTCTTT.

This chain uses TRBV5-4 with TRBJ2-1; D is uncertain. Trimming stripped 1 base from V and 8 bases from J, with 13 bases between. The germline gives CDR1 SGHNT, CDR2 YYREEE (reference sequence). This CDR3 is 14 amino acids long. The CDR3 coding sequence is TGTGCCAGCAGCTTGATCGGTCCTATGGATGAGCAGTTCTTC. This translates into CASSLIGPMDEQFF. The full variable domain, completed using reference TRBV5-4 and TRBJ2-1, is ETGVTQSPTHLIKTRGQQVTLRCSSQSGHNTVSWYQQALGQGPQFIFQYYREEENGRGNFPPRFSGLQFPNYSSELNVNALELDDSALYLCASSLIGPMDEQFFGPGTRLTVL.

This clonotype was recorded many times. The rearrangement uses TRBV20-1 and TRBJ1-5; TRBD1 is a possible D gene (5 bases). Trimming took 7 bases from V and 7 from J, leaving 17 bases between them. CDR1 is DFQATT and CDR2 is SNEGSKA in the germline V gene (reference sequence). The CDR3 length is 13 residues. CDR3 loop: CSVFGGGGQPQHF. Here the CDR3 DNA reads TGCAGTGTTTTTGGGGGGGGAGGACAGCCCCAGCATTTT.

At least ten counts were recorded for this clonotype. The J gene is TRBJ2-1, the V gene TRBV27; D may be TRBD1 or TRBD2 (5 bases each). This CDR3 has 13 amino acids. V gave up 6 bases and J gave up 8 bases, with 14 bases separating them. Germline V gene lookup returns CDR1 MNHEY and CDR2 SMNVEV (reference sequence). CDR3: CASSLSEGHEQFF. DNA of the CDR3: TGTGCCAGCAGCCTCTCAGAGGGGCATGAGCAGTTCTTC.

This clonotype has a count of ten or more. This CDR3 reads CASSVGVGGRSYYEQYF. The CDR3 DNA follows: TGTGCCAGCAGCGTAGGGGTCGGCGGAAGATCCTACTACGAGCAGTACTTC. This chain uses TRBV9 with TRBJ2-7; no clear D gene. Trimming shortened V by 0 bases and J by 3 bases, and 19 bases separated the two germline ends. The CDR3 is 17 residues long. Germline V gene sequence: CDR1 SGDLS, CDR2 YYNGEE. The full variable domain, in which reference TRBV9 and TRBJ2-7 provide the parts outside the CDR3, is DSGVTQTPKHLITATGQRVTLRCSPRSGDLSVYWYQQSLDQGLQFLIQYYNGEERAKGNILERFSAQQFPDLHSELNLSSLELGDSALYFCASSVGVGGRSYYEQYFGPGTRLTVT.

This clonotype was recorded many times. The V call is TRBV5-1, the J call TRBJ1-6; D is undetermined. The CDR3 consists of 16 residues. Germline-derived CDR1 and CDR2 are SGHRS and YFSETQ. Trimming cost V 0 bases and J 8 bases, with 15 bases left between them. The chain's CDR3 is CASSLGSSGPDSPLHF. The DNA of the CDR3 is TGCGCCAGCAGCTTGGGAAGTTCCGGGCCGGATTCACCCCTCCACTTT.

This clonotype was seen repeatedly, ten times or more. The V call is TRBV12-3 or TRBV12-4, the J call TRBJ1-1, with 9 bases that match TRBD1. The CDR3 length is 16 residues. The V segment lost 6 bases and the J segment 6 bases; nucleotides outside the gene matches: 14. In DNA form, the CDR3 reads TGTGCCAGCAGCACCGAAGGGACAGGGCTCGGTCCTGAAGCTTTCTTT. Its protein is CASSTEGTGLGPEAFF.

This clonotype was picked up many times. The chain has TRBV29-1 and TRBJ2-7; the match to TRBD1 covers 9 bases. The V gene end was trimmed by 6 bases and the J gene end by 4 bases; junction bases not matched to a gene: 4. CDR3 length: 12 amino acids. Germline CDR1 SQVTM, CDR2 ANQGSEA. CDR3 DNA: TGCAGCGTCTCCGGGACAGGGTACGAGCAGTACTTC. Protein sequence: CSVSGTGYEQYF.

This clonotype was seen repeatedly, ten times or more. The V call is TRBV12-3 or TRBV12-4, the J call TRBJ2-1; D ambiguous. Trimming removed 2 bases from V and 6 bases from J, with 5 bases in between. The CDR3 is 12 amino acids. CDR3 nucleotide sequence: TGTGCCAGCAGTTTACTAGTCAATGAGCAGTTCTTC. Protein: CASSLLVNEQFF.

In this sample, this clonotype turned up a few times. The chain combines TRBV6-5 with TRBJ1-3; D ambiguous. CDR3 length: 15 residues. The V gene's germline CDR1 is MNHEY and CDR2 SVGAGI. Between the trimmed V and J ends, which lost 2 bases and 2 bases, there was a span of 10 bases. This chain's CDR3 is CASSYAPLTGNTIYF. The CDR3 DNA sequence: TGTGCCAGCAGTTACGCCCCTCTAACTGGAAACACCATATATTTT.

At least ten counts were recorded for this clonotype. This chain connects TRBV13 to TRBJ2-7; no clear D gene. CDR1 is PRHDT, CDR2 FYEKMQ, per germline (reference sequence). The CDR3 spans 11 residues. V was clipped by 5 bases and J by 8 bases, with 10 bases between them. The chain's CDR3 is CASSRKAKQYF. CDR3 DNA sequence: TGTGCCAGCAGCCGGAAAGCTAAGCAGTACTTC.

The chain combines TRBV6-1 with TRBJ1-1; D not resolved. Germline V gene lookup returns CDR1 MNHNS and CDR2 SASEGT. CDR3 length: 13 residues. Trimming cost V 5 bases and J 7 bases, with 14 bases left between them. The CDR3 DNA reads TGTGCCAGCAGTCCGCGGGTGGACCTTGAAGCTTTCTTT. It specifies CASSPRVDLEAFF.

The chain couples TRBV4-2 to TRBJ1-4; no reliable D call. The V end was cut by 1 base, the J end by 6 bases, with 3 bases between. Germline V lookup: CDR1 LGHNA, CDR2 YNFKEQ. The CDR3 spans 12 residues. The DNA of the CDR3 is TGTGCCAGCAGCCAAGCCTATGAAAAACTGTTTTTT. It codes for CASSQAYEKLFF.

This clonotype was counted many times. The V gene is TRBV15, the J gene TRBJ1-2, with D maybe TRBD1 (6 bases). Germline V gene sequence: CDR1 LNHNV, CDR2 YYDKDF (reference sequence). Trimming took 7 bases from V and 4 from J, leaving 16 bases between them. The CDR3 has 14 amino acids. The CDR3 DNA follows: TGTGCCACCACCGGAGACAGGCTCCCCTATGGCTACACCTTC. As protein: CATTGDRLPYGYTF.

Concerning this clonotype itself: Just one base apart from a much larger clone, this may be a read error. The chain is built from TRBV9 and TRBJ1-1, with a tentative D call TRBD1 (5 bases). Germline CDR1 SGDLS, CDR2 YYNGEE. The CDR3 has 13 residues. CDR3: CASSAWGETESFF. The CDR3 coding sequence is TGTGCCAGCAGCGCTTGGGGGGAAACTGAATCTTTCTTT. The whole variable domain, remainder taken from reference TRBV9 and TRBJ1-1, is DSGVTQTPKHLITATGQRVTLRCSPRSGDLSVYWYQQSLDQGLQFLIQYYNGEERAKGNILERFSAQQFPDLHSELNLSSLELGDSALYFCASSAWGETESFFGQGTRLTVV.

This clonotype was recorded many times. The chain has TRBV7-2 and TRBJ2-1, with 7 bases aligning to TRBD1. The CDR3 totals 15 residues. J lost 4 bases, V lost 0 bases, and 3 bases had no gene match. CDR1 is SGHTA and CDR2 is FQGNSA in the germline V gene. CDR3 loop: CASSLAKDRYNEQFF. Written as DNA, the CDR3 is TGTGCCAGCAGCTTAGCTAAGGACAGGTACAATGAGCAGTTCTTC.

This clonotype came up many times. The chain couples TRBV11-2 to TRBJ2-7; 8 nucleotides match TRBD1. CDR1 is SGHAT, CDR2 FQNNGV, per germline. This CDR3 spans 15 amino acids. J was trimmed by 3 bases and V by 5 bases; bases with no gene match: 9. For the CDR3, the DNA is TGTGCCAGCAGCCCACCCGGGACAGGAATCTACGAGCAGTACTTC. Protein product: CASSPPGTGIYEQYF. Full variable domain (missing parts from reference TRBV11-2 and TRBJ2-7): EAGVAQSPRYKIIEKRQSVAFWCNPISGHATLYWYQQILGQGPKLLIQFQNNGVVDDSQLPKDRFSAERLKGVDSTLKIQPAKLEDSAVYLCASSPPGTGIYEQYFGPGTRLTVT.

This clonotype was counted many times. The chain has TRBV24-1 and TRBJ2-1; D call uncertain. This CDR3 spans 15 amino acids. Germline V gene sequence: CDR1 KGHDR, CDR2 SFDVKD. Trimming stripped 2 bases from V and 6 bases from J, with 13 bases between. The CDR3 sequence is CATSDSRWEFNEQFF. The DNA for the CDR3 is TGTGCCACCAGTGATTCCAGGTGGGAATTCAATGAGCAGTTCTTC.

This clonotype showed up many times. The chain links TRBV7-8 to TRBJ2-1; the D is unclear. Trimming removed 5 bases at V and 4 bases at J, with 9 bases between. Germline V lookup: CDR1 SGHVS, CDR2 FQNEAQ. The CDR3 extends over 13 amino acids. The CDR3 here is CASSVPPYNEQFF. The DNA of the CDR3 is TGTGCCAGCAGCGTCCCCCCGTACAATGAGCAGTTCTTC.

This clonotype was seen many times. Sequence at one end of the junction differs from germline and may be a read error. This chain links TRBV7-9 with TRBJ2-1; no clear D gene. CDR1 and CDR2 (germline): SEHNR, FQNEAQ (reference sequence). This CDR3 comprises 14 residues. The CDR3 loop reads CASSPPGSYNEQFF. Here the CDR3 DNA reads TGCGCCAGCAGCCCCCCAGGCTCCTACAATGAGCAGTTCTTC.

This chain links TRBV20-1 with TRBJ1-2, with 7 bases matching TRBD1. The CDR3 is 18 residues long. The germline gives CDR1 DFQATT, CDR2 SNEGSKA (reference sequence). With V trimmed by 3 bases and J by 0 bases, 16 bases remained unmatched. The DNA of the CDR3 is TGCAGTGCTAGGGGGGAACAGGGGAATCTCGTCGCTAACTATGGCTACACCTTC. It is translated as CSARGEQGNLVANYGYTF.

This clonotype occurred many times. The J gene is TRBJ2-7, the V gene TRBV20-1; TRBD2 is a possible D gene (6 bases). The CDR3 extends over 15 amino acids. V lost 7 bases and J 0 bases, leaving 19 bases between the germline ends. The germline V gene encodes CDR1 DFQATT and CDR2 SNEGSKA (reference sequence). In DNA form, the CDR3 reads TGCAGTGTCACCCGGGACCTAGCGAGCTCCTACGAGCAGTACTTC. It encodes CSVTRDLASSYEQYF.

This clonotype was counted many times. This chain joins TRBV29-1 and TRBJ2-7; unclear D gene. There are 11 residues in the CDR3. CDR1 SQVTM and CDR2 ANQGSEA come from the germline V gene. V gave up 2 bases and J gave up 6 bases, with 8 bases separating them. CDR3 protein: CSVEPPSEQYF. The CDR3 nucleotides are TGCAGCGTTGAACCCCCTTCCGAGCAGTACTTC.

This clonotype appeared many times. V is TRBV28 and J is TRBJ2-2; 8 bases agree with TRBD1. After removal of 4 bases from V and 4 bases from J, the junction contained 5 bases not matched to a gene. This CDR3 spans 15 amino acids. Germline CDR1 reads MDHEN; CDR2 reads SYDVKM. The CDR3, as DNA: TGTGCCAGCAGTTATTCAGACAGGGGCACCGGGGAGCTGTTTTTT. Translated, it gives CASSYSDRGTGELFF.

In its sample, this clonotype was seen many times. The chain has TRBV12-3 or TRBV12-4 and TRBJ2-5; the D is unclear. This CDR3 is built from 14 residues. V was shortened by 7 bases and J by 5 bases, with 17 bases between the two germline ends. The CDR3 sequence is CASTPAQMYETQYF. CDR3 sequence (DNA): TGTGCCAGCACTCCGGCCCAAATGTATGAGACCCAGTACTTC.

This clonotype came up many times. The rearrangement uses TRBV28 and TRBJ2-7, with TRBD1 as a possible D gene (6 bases). Germline CDR1 is MDHEN and CDR2 is SYDVKM. V lost 3 bases to trimming and J lost 4 bases, with 13 bases between them. CDR3 length: 14 residues. CDR3: CASSFNDRRYEQYF. The DNA of the CDR3 is TGTGCCAGCAGTTTTAATGACAGGAGATACGAGCAGTACTTC.

This clonotype was seen repeatedly, ten times or more. The chain carries TRBV7-2 and TRBJ2-2; D not certain. Germline V gene lookup returns CDR1 SGHTA and CDR2 FQGNSA. The ends were cut back, 2 bases at V and 3 bases at J, with 10 bases in the middle. The CDR3 covers 15 residues. CDR3 nucleotide sequence: TGTGCCAGCAGCTTAAATAGCCCTTACACCGGGGAGCTGTTTTTT. Amino acid sequence: CASSLNSPYTGELFF.